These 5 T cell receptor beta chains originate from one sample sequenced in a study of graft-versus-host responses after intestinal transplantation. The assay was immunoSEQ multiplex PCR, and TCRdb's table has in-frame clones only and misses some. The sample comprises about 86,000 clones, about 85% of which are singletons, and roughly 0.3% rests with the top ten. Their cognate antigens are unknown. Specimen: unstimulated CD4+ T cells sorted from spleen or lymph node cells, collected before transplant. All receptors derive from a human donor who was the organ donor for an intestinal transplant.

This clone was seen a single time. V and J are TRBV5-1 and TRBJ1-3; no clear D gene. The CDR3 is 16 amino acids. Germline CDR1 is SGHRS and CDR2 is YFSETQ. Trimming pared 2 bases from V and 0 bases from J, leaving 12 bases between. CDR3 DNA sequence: TGCGCCAGCAGCTTAAGTTTATTGAGCTCTGGAAACACCATATATTTT. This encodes CASSLSLLSSGNTIYF.

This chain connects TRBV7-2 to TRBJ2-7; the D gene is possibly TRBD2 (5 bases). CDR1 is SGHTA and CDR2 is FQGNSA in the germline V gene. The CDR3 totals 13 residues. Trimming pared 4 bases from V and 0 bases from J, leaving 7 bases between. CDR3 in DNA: TGTGCCAGCAGCTCCCGGGACTCCTACGAGCAGTACTTC. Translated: CASSSRDSYEQYF.

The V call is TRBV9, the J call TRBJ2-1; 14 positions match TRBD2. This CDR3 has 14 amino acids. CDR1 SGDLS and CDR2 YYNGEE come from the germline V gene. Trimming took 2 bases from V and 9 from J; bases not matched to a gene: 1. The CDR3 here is CASSVGTSGSEQFF. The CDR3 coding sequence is TGTGCCAGCAGCGTGGGGACTAGCGGGAGTGAGCAGTTCTTC.

The CDR3 region is CASSLAGIRTDTQYF. The CDR3 nucleotides are TGCGCCAGCAGCTTAGCGGGAATAAGAACAGATACGCAGTATTTT. V usage is TRBV5-1 and J usage is TRBJ2-3; 7 bases agree with TRBD2. Unmatched junction bases numbered 6, after V lost 2 bases and J lost 3 bases. The CDR3 runs to 15 residues. Germline V CDR1 and CDR2: SGHRS, YFSETQ.

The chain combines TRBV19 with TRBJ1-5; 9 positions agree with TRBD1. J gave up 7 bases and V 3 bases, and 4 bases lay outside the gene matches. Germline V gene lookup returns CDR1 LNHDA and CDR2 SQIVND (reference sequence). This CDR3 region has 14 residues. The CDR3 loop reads CASSIDRGGQPQHF. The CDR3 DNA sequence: TGTGCCAGTAGTATTGACAGGGGGGGACAGCCCCAGCATTTT.